This record covers a single T cell receptor beta chain. It has no known antigen specificity. There are no base qualities to consult, and no much larger clone falls within one base. The CDR3 sequence holds 16 residues, the cysteine and phenylalanine included. The entry retains the CDR3 DNA only, 48 bases that are in frame from base 1. Relative to germline, V is missing 4 bases and J is missing 3 bases, with 9 bases of the junction outside any gene match. CDR1 and CDR2, per the germline V gene (reference sequence), are SGHNT and YYREEE. The sample comes from a study of blood T cell repertoires in COVID-19 (dated by TCRdb to about 2020). Regarding the research as a whole: Samples from collaborators originated in the United States, Italy and Spain and spanned both the acute and convalescent phases of COVID-19. A freely available public database, intended as a resource for researchers studying the immune response to SARS-CoV-2, is where the repertoires were released. The prospective study material was composed of cDNA or gDNA derived from T cells, B-cell-depleted T cells, or PBMCs. Deeply sampled blood TCRbeta repertoires from subjects exposed to, actively infected with, or recovered from COVID-19 were included in the dataset. A de-identified subject ID, COVID-19 status, age in years and sex were almost always included in the sample metadata. Where available, HLA class I and class II types were obtained from metadata supplied by the sample provider rather than from assay-based typing. Samples came from the ongoing ImmuneRACE study (first 160 participants) plus 1,254 subjects from 6 global collaborators.

The immunoSEQ Assay, a bias-controlled multiplex PCR, was used to amplify TCRbeta CDR3 regions from genomic DNA. The study's own analysis went as follows. Within the assay, amplification of reference gene primers was used to estimate how many nucleated cells each sample contained. Sequence reads were collapsed and filtered to measure the absolute abundance of every unique TCRbeta CDR3 rearrangement. For each sample, productive Simpson clonality was calculated as the square root of Simpson's diversity index over productive rearrangements. TCRdb retrieved this table from immuneACCESS and kept in-frame rearrangements only. Not all clones are present; in checked studies, unresolved V genes account for under half, and no reason is known for the remainder. The V and J calls and clone size are taken from that table; D and trimming were inferred from the DNA. Present in this sample are tens of thousands of clones, approximately 80% of which were seen just once. Together, the top ten hold about 12% of the sample.

The collaborating institutions used their own protocols to collect whole blood in K2EDTA tubes. For TCRbeta analysis, collaborators shipped samples as frozen whole blood, isolated PBMCs, or DNA extracted from either of those sample types. What the work shows at the level of the full study, not this receptor alone: The amount of clinical and demographic metadata varied by source and participant and was provided uncurated.

Sequenced material: peripheral blood. The sequence joins TRBV5-4 to TRBJ2-3, with TRBD2 matching 9 junction bases. This TCR was recovered from a human donor in a cohort sampled during active COVID-19. The CDR3 amino acid sequence is: CASSPGKREVTDTQYF. Here is the DNA: TGTGCCAGCAGCCCCGGCAAGCGGGAGGTAACAGATACGCAGTATTTT.